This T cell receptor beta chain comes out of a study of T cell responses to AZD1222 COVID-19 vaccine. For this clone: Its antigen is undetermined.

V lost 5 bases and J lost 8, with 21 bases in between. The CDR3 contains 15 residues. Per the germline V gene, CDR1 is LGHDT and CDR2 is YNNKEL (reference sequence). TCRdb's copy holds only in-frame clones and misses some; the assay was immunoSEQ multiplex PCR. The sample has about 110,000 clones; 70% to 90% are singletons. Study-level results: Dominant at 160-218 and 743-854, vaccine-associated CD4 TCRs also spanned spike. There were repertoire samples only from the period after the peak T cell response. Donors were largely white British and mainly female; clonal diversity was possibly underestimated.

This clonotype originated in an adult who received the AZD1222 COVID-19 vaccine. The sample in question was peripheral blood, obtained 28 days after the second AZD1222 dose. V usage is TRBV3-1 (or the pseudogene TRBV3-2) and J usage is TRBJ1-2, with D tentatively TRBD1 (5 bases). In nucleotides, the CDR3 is TGTGCCAGCAGCTCCCCCGAGGCAGGGATAGAAGGCTACACCTTC. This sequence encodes CASSSPEAGIEGYTF.